This T cell receptor beta chain is drawn from a study of long-term antiretroviral therapy in people with HIV. Runs used v3.0 of the immunoSEQ assay and were done at survey level. Profiling relied on immunoSEQ multiplex PCR, and the TCRdb table lists in-frame clones only, not all of them. The top ten hold approximately 3.8% of the sample, which has 24,000 or so clones, 85% to 90% seen once. Study-wide results and caveats: Specimens of blood were obtained during about 2004 to 2018, possibly under older ART regimens.

This clone was seen more than once but under ten times. Its antigen remains unknown. The clonotype was recovered from a woman aged 30 to 39 with HIV. The sample was unsorted PBMCs, taken 1.9 years after starting antiretroviral therapy.

CDR3 DNA: TGCGCCAGCAGCCAAAGGGACAGGGACTATGGCTACACCTTC. This gives the protein CASSQRDRDYGYTF. The chain has TRBV4-1 and TRBJ1-2; 9 bases match TRBD1. This CDR3 comprises 14 residues. Trimming at V came to 2 bases and at J to 3 bases, leaving 1 base not matched to a gene. The germline CDR1 and CDR2 sequences are MGHRA and YSYEKL.